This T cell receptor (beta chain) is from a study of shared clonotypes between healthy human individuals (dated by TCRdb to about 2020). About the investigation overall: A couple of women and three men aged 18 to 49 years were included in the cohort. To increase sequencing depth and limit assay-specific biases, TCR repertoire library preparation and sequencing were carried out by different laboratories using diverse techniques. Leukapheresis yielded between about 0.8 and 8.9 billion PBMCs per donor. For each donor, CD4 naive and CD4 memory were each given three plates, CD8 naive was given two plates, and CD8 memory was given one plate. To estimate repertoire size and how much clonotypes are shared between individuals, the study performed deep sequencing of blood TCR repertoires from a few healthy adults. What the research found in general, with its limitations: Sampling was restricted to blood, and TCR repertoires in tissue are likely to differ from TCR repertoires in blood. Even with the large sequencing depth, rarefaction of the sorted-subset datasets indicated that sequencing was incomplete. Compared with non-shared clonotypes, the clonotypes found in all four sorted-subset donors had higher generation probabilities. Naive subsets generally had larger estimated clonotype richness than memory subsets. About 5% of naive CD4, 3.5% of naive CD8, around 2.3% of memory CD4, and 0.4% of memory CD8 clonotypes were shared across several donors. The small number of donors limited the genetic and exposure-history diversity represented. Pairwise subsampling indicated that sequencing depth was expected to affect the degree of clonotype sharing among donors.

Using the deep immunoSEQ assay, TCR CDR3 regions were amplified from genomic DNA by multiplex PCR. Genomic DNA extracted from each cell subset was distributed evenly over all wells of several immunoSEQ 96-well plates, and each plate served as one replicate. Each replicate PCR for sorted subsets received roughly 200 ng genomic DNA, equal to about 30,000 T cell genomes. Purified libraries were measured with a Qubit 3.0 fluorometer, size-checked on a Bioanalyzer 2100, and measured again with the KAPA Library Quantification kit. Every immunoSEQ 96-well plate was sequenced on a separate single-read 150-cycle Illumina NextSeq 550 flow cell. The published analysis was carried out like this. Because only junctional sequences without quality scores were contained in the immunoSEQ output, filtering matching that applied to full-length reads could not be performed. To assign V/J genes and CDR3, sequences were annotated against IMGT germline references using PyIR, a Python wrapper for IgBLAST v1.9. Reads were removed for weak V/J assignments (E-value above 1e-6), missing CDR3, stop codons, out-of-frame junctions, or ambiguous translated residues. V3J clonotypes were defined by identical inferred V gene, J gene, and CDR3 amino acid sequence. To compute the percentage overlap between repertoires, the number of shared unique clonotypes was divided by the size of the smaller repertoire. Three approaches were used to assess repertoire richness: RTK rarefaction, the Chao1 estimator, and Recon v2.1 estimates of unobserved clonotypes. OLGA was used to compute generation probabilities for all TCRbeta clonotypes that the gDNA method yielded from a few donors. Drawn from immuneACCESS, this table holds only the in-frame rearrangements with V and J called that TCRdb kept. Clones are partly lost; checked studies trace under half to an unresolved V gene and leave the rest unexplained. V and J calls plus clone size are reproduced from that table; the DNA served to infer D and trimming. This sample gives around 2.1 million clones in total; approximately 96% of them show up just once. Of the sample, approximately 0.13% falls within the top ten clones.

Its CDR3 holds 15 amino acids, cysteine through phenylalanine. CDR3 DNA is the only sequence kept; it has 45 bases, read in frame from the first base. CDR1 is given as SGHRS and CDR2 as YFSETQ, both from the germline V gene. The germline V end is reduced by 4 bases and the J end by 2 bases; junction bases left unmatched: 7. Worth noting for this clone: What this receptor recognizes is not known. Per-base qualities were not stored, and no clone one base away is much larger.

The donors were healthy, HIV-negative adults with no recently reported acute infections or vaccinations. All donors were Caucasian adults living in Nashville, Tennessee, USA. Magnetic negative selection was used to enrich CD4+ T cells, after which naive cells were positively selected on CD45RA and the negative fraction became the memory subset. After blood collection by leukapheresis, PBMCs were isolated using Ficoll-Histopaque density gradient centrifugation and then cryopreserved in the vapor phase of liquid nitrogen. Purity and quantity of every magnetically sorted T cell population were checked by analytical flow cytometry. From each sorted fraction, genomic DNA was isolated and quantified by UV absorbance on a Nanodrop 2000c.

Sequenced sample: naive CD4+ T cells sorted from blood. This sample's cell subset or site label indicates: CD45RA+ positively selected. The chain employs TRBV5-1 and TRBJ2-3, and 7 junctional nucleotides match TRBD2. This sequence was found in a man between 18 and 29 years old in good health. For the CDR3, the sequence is CASSLPGLNTDTQYF. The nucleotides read TGCGCCAGCAGCCTCCCGGGACTAAACACAGATACGCAGTATTTT.